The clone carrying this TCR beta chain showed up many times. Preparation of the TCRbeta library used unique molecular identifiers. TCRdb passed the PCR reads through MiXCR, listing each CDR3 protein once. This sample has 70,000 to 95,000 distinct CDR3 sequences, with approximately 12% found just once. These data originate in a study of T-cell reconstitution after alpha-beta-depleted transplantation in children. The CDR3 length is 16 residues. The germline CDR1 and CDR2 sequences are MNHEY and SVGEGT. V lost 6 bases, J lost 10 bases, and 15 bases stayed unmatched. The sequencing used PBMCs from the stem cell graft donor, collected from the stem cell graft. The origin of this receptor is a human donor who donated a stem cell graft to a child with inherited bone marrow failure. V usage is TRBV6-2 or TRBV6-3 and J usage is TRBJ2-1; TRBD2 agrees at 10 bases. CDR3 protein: CASSHKSGGGSREQFF. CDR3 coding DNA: TGTGCCAGCAGCCACAAAAGCGGGGGGGGCAGTAGGGAGCAGTTCTTC.